This TCR beta chain was recorded in a study of blood T cell repertoires in COVID-19. Overall study: COVID-19 samples collected from the United States, Italy and Spain covered acute and convalescent phases. PBMCs, B-cell-depleted T cells, or T cells were the source of the cDNA or gDNA that made up the material.

The CDR3 is 12 amino acids. Between the trimmed V and J ends, which lost 3 bases and 2 bases, there was a span of 4 bases. Germline V gives CDR1 SNHLY, CDR2 FYNNEI. Study processing details: Reference gene primers were amplified, and this amplification served to estimate nucleated cell counts. Sequencing used immunoSEQ multiplex PCR; TCRdb keeps in-frame clones, though not all of them. V, J and clone size reflect that table, while D and trimming were determined from the DNA. This table has roughly 90,000 clones, roughly four fifths appearing once. This chain uses TRBV2 with TRBJ1-2, with D uncertain. The sample was peripheral blood. This clonotype was obtained from a woman in her sixties or seventies with acute or convalescent COVID-19. The CDR3 sequence is CASSDPNYGYTF. CDR3 DNA: TGTGCCAGCAGTGACCCGAACTATGGCTACACCTTC. The variable domain in full, with the rest retrieved from reference TRBV2 and TRBJ1-2, is EPEVTQTPSHQVTQMGQEVILRCVPISNHLYFYWYRQILGQKVEFLVSFYNNEISEKSEIFDDQFSVERPDGSNFTLKIRSTKLEDSAMYFCASSDPNYGYTFGSGTRLTVV.